This record concerns one TCR beta chain sequence. Its matching antigen is unknown. The data derive from a study of CD8+ T cells in alopecia areata. Study in general: Administration of oral tofacitinib to treated patients was at 5 to 10 mg twice daily. Overall study results and limits: Among the cells sequenced in scalp samples are also the resident alphabeta T cells of normal skin. For lesional scalp, especially alopecia totalis/universalis, clonality was higher than in normal scalp.

Researchers gathered lesional scalp punch biopsies and peripheral blood from patients with alopecia areata. cDNA reverse transcribed from extracted RNA served as the sequencing template. Repertoires were generated with immunoSEQ multiplex PCR, while TCRdb's copy carries only in-frame clones and drops some. In the table there are 250,000 or so clones, approximately 61% of which are singletons. Trimming took off 0 bases at V and 7 bases at J, with 13 bases between the two ends. The V gene's germline CDR1 is GTSNPN and CDR2 SVGIG (reference sequence). The CDR3 runs to 13 residues. The specimen comprised CD4+ T cells sorted from blood, sampled at week 0. The clonotype was recovered from a human donor with alopecia areata. This rearrangement joins TRBV30 to TRBJ2-7, with D unclear. CDR3 loop: CAWSVNRYWEQYF. DNA for the CDR3: TGTGCCTGGAGTGTAAACCGGTACTGGGAGCAGTACTTC.